This TCR beta chain was sequenced in a study of shared clonotypes between healthy human individuals. Study-level results: Researchers found naive subsets generally carried larger estimated richness than memory subsets.

CDR1 SGHRS and CDR2 YFSETQ come from the germline V gene. The length of the CDR3 is 14 residues. The V end lost 5 bases, the J end lost 0 bases, and 11 bases lay between the germline ends. Remarks on this clone: The target antigen is unknown.

Sequencing used immunoSEQ multiplex PCR; TCRdb keeps in-frame clones, though not all of them. Of 950,000 to 1,100,000 clones listed, around 75% were seen once; the top ten hold about 1.5%. V and J are TRBV5-1 and TRBJ1-1; unclear D gene. Sample: memory CD4+ T cells sorted from blood. Noted subset: CD45RA-negative fraction. The receptor's source is a man aged 18 to 30 in good health. CDR3: CASRSGRMNTEAFF. DNA of the CDR3: TGCGCCAGCAGAAGCGGACGGATGAACACTGAAGCTTTCTTT. Full variable domain (outside the CDR3, taken from reference TRBV5-1 and TRBJ1-1): KAGVTQTPRYLIKTRGQQVTLSCSPISGHRSVSWYQQTPGQGLQFLFEYFSETQRNKGNFPGRFSGRQFSNSRSEMNVSTLELGDSALYLCASRSGRMNTEAFFGQGTRLTVV.